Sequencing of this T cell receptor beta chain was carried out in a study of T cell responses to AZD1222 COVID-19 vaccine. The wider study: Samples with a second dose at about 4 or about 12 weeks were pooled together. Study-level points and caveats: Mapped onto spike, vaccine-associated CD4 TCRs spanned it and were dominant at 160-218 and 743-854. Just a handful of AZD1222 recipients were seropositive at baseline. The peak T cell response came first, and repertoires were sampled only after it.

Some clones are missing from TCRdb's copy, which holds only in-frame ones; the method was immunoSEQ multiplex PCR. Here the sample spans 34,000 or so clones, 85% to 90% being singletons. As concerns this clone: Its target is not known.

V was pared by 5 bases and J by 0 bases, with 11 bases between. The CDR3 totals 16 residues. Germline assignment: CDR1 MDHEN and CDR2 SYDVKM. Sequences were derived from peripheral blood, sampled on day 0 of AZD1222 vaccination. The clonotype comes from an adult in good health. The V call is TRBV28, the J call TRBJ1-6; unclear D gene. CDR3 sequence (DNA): TGTGCCAGCAGTCTCCGTTCGAGCTCCTATAATTCACCCCTCCACTTT. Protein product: CASSLRSSSYNSPLHF.